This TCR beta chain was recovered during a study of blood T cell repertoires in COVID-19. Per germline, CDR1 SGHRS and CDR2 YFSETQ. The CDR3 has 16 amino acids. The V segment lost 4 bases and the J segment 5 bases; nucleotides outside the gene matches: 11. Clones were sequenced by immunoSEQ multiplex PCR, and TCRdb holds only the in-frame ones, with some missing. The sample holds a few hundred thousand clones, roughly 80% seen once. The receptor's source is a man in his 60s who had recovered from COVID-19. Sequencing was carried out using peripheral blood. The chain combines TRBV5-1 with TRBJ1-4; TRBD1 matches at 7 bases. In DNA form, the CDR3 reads TGCGCCAGCAGCAAACCTACCGGGACAGTAAATGAAAAACTGTTTTTT. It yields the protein CASSKPTGTVNEKLFF.